This T cell receptor (beta chain) was profiled in a study of control samples from healthy donors and cancer patients. Germline CDR1 is SNHLY and CDR2 is FYNNEI. J lost 7 bases, V lost 3 bases, and 7 bases had no gene match. The CDR3 length is 14 residues. Repertoires were generated with immunoSEQ multiplex PCR, while TCRdb's copy carries only in-frame clones and drops some. The sample yields approximately 170,000 clones, around 89% seen once. The material sequenced was blood. The chain links TRBV2 to TRBJ2-5; 8 nucleotides align to TRBD2. The source of this sequence is a woman between 50 and 59 years old in good health. The CDR3 here is CASSDTSAGGTQYF. CDR3 bases: TGTGCCAGCAGTGATACTAGCGCGGGGGGGACCCAGTACTTC.